The rows below give T cell receptor beta chains drawn from one sample of a study of T-cell reconstitution after alpha-beta-depleted transplantation in children. TCRdb itself ran the PCR reads through MiXCR, one entry per CDR3 protein. This table has hundreds of thousands of distinct CDR3 sequences, 10% to 15% appearing once. The source material was PBMCs, mostly from graft donor cells, sampled 360 days after TCRalphabeta/CD19-depleted stem cell transplant. These receptors came from a male patient aged 10-17 years who had a stem cell transplant for acute myeloid leukemia, so the T cells may come from the graft donor. The CDR3 runs from the conserved cysteine through the conserved F or W. D genes are given only for firm matches. Some rows mark clone size as missing; the rest say once, few, many or name a class of expanded clone.

>TRBJ2-7|TRBV25-1|-|-
CASSDSRLLPGEQYF
TGTGCCAGCAGTGATAGTCGTCTTTTACCCGGCGAGCAGTACTTC
>TRBJ1-5|TRBV7-8|TRBD1|-
CASSQGQVLNQPQHF
TGTGCCAGCAGCCAAGGACAGGTCCTCAATCAGCCCCAGCATTTT
>TRBJ2-1|TRBV20-1|TRBD2|few
CSASTSGVHRFF
TGCAGTGCGTCGACTAGCGGGGTACACCGGTTCTTC
>TRBJ2-1|TRBV28|-|many
CASSLARDYNEQFF
TGTGCCAGCAGTTTAGCCAGGGACTACAATGAGCAGTTCTTC
>TRBJ2-3|TRBV3-1|-|many
CASTNAGSDTQYF
TGTGCCAGCACGAATGCGGGCTCAGATACGCAGTATTTT
>TRBJ2-1|TRBV12-3/TRBV12-4|-|many
CASSLTTRGGSYNEQFF
TGTGCCAGCAGTTTAACTACGCGAGGGGGTTCTTACAATGAGCAGTTCTTC
>TRBJ2-7|TRBV29-1|-|many
CSVAGPGRSYEQYF
TGCAGCGTTGCAGGCCCGGGGCGCTCCTACGAGCAGTACTTC
>TRBJ2-1|TRBV29-1|-|few
CSAWRGGEQFF
TGCAGCGCATGGAGAGGGGGTGAGCAGTTCTTC
>TRBJ2-7|TRBV10-3|TRBD1|few
CAISVDRGEQYF
TGTGCCATCAGTGTGGACAGGGGCGAGCAGTACTTC
>TRBJ2-7|TRBV25-1|TRBD1|few
CASTLDRPDYEQYF
TGTGCCAGCACCTTGGACAGGCCCGACTACGAGCAGTACTTC